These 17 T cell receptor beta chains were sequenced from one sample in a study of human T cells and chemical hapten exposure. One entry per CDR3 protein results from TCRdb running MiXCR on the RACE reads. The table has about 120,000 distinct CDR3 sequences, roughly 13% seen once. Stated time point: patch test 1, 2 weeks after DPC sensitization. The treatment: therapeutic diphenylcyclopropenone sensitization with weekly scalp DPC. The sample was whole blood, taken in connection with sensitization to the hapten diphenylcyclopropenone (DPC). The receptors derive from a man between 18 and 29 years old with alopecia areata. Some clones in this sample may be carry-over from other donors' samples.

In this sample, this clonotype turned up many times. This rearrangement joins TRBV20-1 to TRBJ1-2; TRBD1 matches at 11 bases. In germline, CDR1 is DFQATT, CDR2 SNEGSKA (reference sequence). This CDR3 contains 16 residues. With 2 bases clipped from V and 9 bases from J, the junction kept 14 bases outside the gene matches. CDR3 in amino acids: CSARPPGQGAWSRYTF. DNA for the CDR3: TGCAGTGCTAGACCACCCGGACAGGGGGCATGGAGTCGCTACACCTTC.

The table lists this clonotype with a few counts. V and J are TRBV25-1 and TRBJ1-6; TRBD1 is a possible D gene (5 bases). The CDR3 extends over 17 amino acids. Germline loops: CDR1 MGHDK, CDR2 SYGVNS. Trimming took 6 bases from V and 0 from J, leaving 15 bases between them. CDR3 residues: CASSRDLLSSYNSPLHF. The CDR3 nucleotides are TGTGCCAGCAGCCGGGACCTCTTAAGCTCCTATAATTCACCCCTCCACTTT.

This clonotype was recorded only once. The CDR3 DNA sequence: TGTGCCAGCAGTTTAGGGTCCCTTCTACCCCAGCATTTT. It specifies CASSLGSLLPQHF. The chain combines TRBV27 with TRBJ1-5, with D hard to call. CDR1 is MNHEY and CDR2 is SMNVEV in the germline V gene (reference sequence). The ends were cut back, 2 bases at V and 10 bases at J, with 12 bases in the middle. This CDR3 is 13 amino acids long.

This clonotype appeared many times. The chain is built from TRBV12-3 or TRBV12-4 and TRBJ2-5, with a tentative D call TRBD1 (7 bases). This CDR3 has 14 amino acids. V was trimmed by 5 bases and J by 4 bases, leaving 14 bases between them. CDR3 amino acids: CASSKQGRGETQYF. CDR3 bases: TGTGCCAGCAGTAAACAGGGGCGGGGAGAGACCCAGTACTTC.

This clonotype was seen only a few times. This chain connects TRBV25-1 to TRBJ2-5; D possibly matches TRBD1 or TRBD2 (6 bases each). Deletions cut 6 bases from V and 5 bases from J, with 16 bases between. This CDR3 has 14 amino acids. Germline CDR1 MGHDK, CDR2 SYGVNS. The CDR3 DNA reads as TGTGCCAGCAGAGGAGAGGGGGGTCGGGAGACCCAGTACTTC. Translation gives CASRGEGGRETQYF.

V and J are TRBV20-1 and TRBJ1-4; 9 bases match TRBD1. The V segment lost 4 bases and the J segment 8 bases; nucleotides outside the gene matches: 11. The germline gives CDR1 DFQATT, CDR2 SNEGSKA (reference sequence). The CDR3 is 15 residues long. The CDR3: CSAKGSTGGREKLFF. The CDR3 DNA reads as TGCAGTGCTAAGGGATCAACAGGGGGCCGGGAAAAACTGTTTTTT.

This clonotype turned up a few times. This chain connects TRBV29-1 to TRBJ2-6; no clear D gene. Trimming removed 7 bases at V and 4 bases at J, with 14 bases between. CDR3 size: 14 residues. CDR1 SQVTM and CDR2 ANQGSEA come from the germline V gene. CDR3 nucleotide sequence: TGCAGCGCCGAAGGCCCCTCCGGGGCCAACGTCCTGACTTTC. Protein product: CSAEGPSGANVLTF.

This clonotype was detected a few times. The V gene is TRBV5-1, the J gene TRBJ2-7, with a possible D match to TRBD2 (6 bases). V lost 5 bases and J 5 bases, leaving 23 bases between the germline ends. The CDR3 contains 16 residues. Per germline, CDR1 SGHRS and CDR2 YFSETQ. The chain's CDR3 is CASRPQTGTWSDEQYF. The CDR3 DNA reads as TGCGCCAGCAGACCCCAGACCGGGACTTGGAGTGACGAGCAGTACTTC.

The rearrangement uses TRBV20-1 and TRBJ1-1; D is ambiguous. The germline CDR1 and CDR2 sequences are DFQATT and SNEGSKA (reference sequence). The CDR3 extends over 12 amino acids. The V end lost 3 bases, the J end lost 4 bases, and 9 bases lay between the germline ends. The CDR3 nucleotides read TGCAGTGCTAGGCCACCGGGCACTGAAGCTTTCTTT. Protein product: CSARPPGTEAFF.

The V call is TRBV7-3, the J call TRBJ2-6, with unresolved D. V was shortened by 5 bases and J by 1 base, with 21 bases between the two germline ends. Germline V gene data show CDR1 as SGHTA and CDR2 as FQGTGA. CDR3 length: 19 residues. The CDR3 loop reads CASSLLRASTESGANVLTF. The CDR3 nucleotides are TGTGCCAGCAGCCTCCTCCGCGCCTCGACGGAGTCTGGGGCCAACGTCCTGACTTTC.

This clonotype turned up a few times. The CDR3 sequence is CASTGIRGYTF. For the CDR3, the DNA is TGTGCCAGCACCGGGATTCGTGGCTACACCTTC. The chain employs TRBV6-2 or TRBV6-3 and TRBJ1-2; no firm D call. V lost 7 bases and J 7 bases, leaving 10 bases between the germline ends. Per germline, CDR1 MNHEY and CDR2 SVGEGT. This CDR3 contains 11 residues.

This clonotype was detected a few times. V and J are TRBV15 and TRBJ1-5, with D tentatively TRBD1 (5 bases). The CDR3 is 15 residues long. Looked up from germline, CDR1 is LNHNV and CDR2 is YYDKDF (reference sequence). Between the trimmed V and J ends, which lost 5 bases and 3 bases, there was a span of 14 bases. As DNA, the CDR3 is TGTGCCACCAGCCCTCACCGGGGCAACAATCAGCCCCAGCATTTT. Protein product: CATSPHRGNNQPQHF. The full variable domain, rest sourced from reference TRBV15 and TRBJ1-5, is DAMVIQNPRYQVTQFGKPVTLSCSQTLNHNVMYWYQQKSSQAPKLLFHYYDKDFNNEADTPDNFQSRRPNTSFCFLDIRSPGLGDTAMYLCATSPHRGNNQPQHFGDGTRLSIL.

The CDR3 sequence is CASRWTGIYGYTF. In nucleotides, the CDR3 is TGTGCCAGCAGATGGACCGGCATTTATGGCTACACCTTC. The chain links TRBV6-2 or TRBV6-3 to TRBJ1-2; unclear D gene. Germline CDR1 and CDR2: MNHEY and SVGEGT. V was pared by 6 bases and J by 5 bases, with 13 bases between. This CDR3 is 13 amino acids long.

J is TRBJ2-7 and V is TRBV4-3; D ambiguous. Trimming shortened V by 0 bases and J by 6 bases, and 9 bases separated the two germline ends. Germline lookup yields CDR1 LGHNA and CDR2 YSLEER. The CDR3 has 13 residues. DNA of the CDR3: TGCGCCAGCAGCCAAGAGAACGGAGCCGAGCAGTACTTC. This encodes CASSQENGAEQYF.

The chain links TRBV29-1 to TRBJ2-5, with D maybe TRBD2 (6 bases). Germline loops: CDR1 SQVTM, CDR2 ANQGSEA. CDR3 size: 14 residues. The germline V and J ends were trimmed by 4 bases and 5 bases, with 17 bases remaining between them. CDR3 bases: TGCAGCGTTGTTGGGACTTCATATCAGGAGACCCAGTACTTC. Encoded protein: CSVVGTSYQETQYF.

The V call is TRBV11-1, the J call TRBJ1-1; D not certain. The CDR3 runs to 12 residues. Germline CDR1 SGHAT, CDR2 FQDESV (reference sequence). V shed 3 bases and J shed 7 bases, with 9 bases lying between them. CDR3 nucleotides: TGTGCCAGCAGCTTCAACGCGGATGAAGCTTTCTTT. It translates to CASSFNADEAFF.

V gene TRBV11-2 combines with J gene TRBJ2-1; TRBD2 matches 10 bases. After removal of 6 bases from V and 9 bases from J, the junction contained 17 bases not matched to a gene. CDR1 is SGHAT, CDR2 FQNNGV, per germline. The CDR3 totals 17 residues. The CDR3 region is CASRQPGLAPKGSEQFF. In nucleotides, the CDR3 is TGTGCCAGCAGACAACCGGGACTAGCGCCCAAGGGCTCTGAGCAGTTCTTC.